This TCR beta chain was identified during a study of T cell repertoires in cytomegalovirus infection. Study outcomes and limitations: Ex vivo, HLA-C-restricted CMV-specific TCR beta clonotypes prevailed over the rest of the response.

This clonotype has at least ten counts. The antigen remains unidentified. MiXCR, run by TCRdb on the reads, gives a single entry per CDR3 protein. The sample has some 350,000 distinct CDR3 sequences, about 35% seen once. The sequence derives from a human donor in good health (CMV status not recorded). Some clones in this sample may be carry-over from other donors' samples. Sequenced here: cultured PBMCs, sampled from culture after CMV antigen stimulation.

Written as DNA, the CDR3 is TGTGCCAGCAGTCCCTTCAGGACTAGCGGGAGAGGCTACAATGAGCAGTTCTTC. Translating it yields CASSPFRTSGRGYNEQFF. This chain joins TRBV6-1 and TRBJ2-1; 13 bases are a match to TRBD2. Germline CDR1 reads MNHNS; CDR2 reads SASEGT. This CDR3 has 18 residues. V gave up 5 bases and J gave up 3 bases; unmatched junction bases: 10.